The clone carrying this T cell receptor (beta chain) appeared many times. Its antigen remains unidentified. This entry is derived from a study of identical twins. Whole-study findings and limits: One should note that invariant MAIT and iNKT cells could partly confound zero-insertion analyses. Insertion counts were lower in abundant cord blood beta clonotypes, a trend that memory repertoires did not show. Out-of-frame sharing of TCR alpha in monozygotic twins was underestimated by models.

Trimming took off 3 bases at V and 8 bases at J, with 20 bases between the two ends. The CDR3 has 16 residues. The germline V gene has CDR1 MGHRA and CDR2 YSYEKL. TCRdb called the 5' RACE reads again in MiXCR, with one record for every CDR3 protein. The profile shows nearly 900,000 distinct CDR3 sequences, 10% to 15% of them singletons. The same data also went into a second study, on yellow fever vaccine responses in identical twins. As that report states: Reportedly, twins showed a vaccine T cell response that looked partly convergent and partly personalized.

The clonotype originates from a young woman in good health. The gene calls are TRBV4-1 and TRBJ2-4; TRBD1 might be the D (5 bases). What was sequenced was PBMCs. The CDR3 loop is CASSQQTSGIFDIQYF. The CDR3, as DNA: TGCGCCAGCAGCCAGCAAACTTCAGGGATTTTTGACATTCAGTACTTC.